These 20 T cell receptor beta chains came from one sample sequenced in a study of blood T cell repertoires in COVID-19. TCRdb's table, derived via immunoSEQ multiplex PCR, lists solely in-frame clones and lacks some. This sample carries around 380,000 clones, roughly 86% of them seen once, and the ten largest clones take roughly 1.1%. The source material was peripheral blood. Every receptor here comes from a human donor with acute or convalescent COVID-19. The donor label of this sample is uncertain.

This chain joins TRBV5-6 and TRBJ1-2; TRBD1 is a possible D gene (5 bases). The CDR3 is made up of 15 amino acids. Germline CDR1 reads SGHDT; CDR2 reads YYEEEE. V was trimmed by 0 bases and J by 7 bases, leaving 16 bases between them. CDR3: CASSLEGARQSGYTF. The CDR3 region has the DNA TGTGCCAGCAGCTTGGAAGGGGCCCGTCAGTCTGGCTACACCTTC.

J is TRBJ2-5 and V is TRBV29-1; 7 nucleotides align to TRBD1. This CDR3 region has 13 residues. Germline V lookup: CDR1 SQVTM, CDR2 ANQGSEA. The junction had 10 bases not matched to a gene; V was cut back by 8 bases and J by 4 bases. CDR3 nucleotides: TGCAGCACAACACAGGGGAATGGAGAGACCCAGTACTTC. Translating gives CSTTQGNGETQYF.

The rearrangement uses TRBV28 and TRBJ1-5, with unresolved D. The germline CDR1 and CDR2 sequences are MDHEN and SYDVKM. Trimming shortened V by 1 base and J by 0 bases, and 13 bases separated the two germline ends. The CDR3 is made up of 17 amino acids. In DNA, the CDR3 is TGTGCCAGCAGTTTATCTCACAGTTCTTATAGCAATCAGCCCCAGCATTTT. It specifies CASSLSHSSYSNQPQHF.

This clone has only a few counts. The V and J genes are TRBV27 and TRBJ1-2, with D perhaps matching TRBD1 (6 bases). The V gene lost 2 bases and the J gene lost 8 bases, with 15 bases spanning the gap. Germline CDR1 reads MNHEY; CDR2 reads SMNVEV (reference sequence). The CDR3 totals 14 residues. CDR3 nucleotide sequence: TGTGCCAGCAGTTTAGGCCCAGGGGACCGGGGCTACACCTTC. Translating it yields CASSLGPGDRGYTF.

This clone came up a few times. The chain employs TRBV5-1 and TRBJ1-5; weak D call: TRBD1 (5 bases). Trimming took off 0 bases at V and 8 bases at J, with 21 bases between the two ends. CDR3 length: 17 residues. The germline V gene encodes CDR1 SGHRS and CDR2 YFSETQ. The CDR3 spells CASSLGPRGGQGEPQHF. The CDR3 bases are TGCGCCAGCAGCTTGGGCCCCCGGGGAGGGCAAGGGGAGCCCCAGCATTTT. Using reference TRBV5-1 and TRBJ1-5 for the parts outside the CDR3, the full variable domain is KAGVTQTPRYLIKTRGQQVTLSCSPISGHRSVSWYQQTPGQGLQFLFEYFSETQRNKGNFPGRFSGRQFSNSRSEMNVSTLELGDSALYLCASSLGPRGGQGEPQHFGDGTRLSIL.

The chain carries TRBV28 and TRBJ1-5, with D unclear. The germline V gene encodes CDR1 MDHEN and CDR2 SYDVKM. The CDR3 length is 15 residues. The germline V and J ends were trimmed by 7 bases and 7 bases, with 20 bases remaining between them. CDR3 amino acids: CASTTSLGVGQPQHF. The CDR3 DNA is TGTGCCAGCACAACCTCTCTCGGGGTGGGCCAGCCCCAGCATTTT.

The V call is TRBV7-8, the J call TRBJ2-3, with 9 bases matching TRBD2. Germline assignment: CDR1 SGHVS and CDR2 FQNEAQ. The V segment lost 5 bases and the J segment 4 bases; nucleotides outside the gene matches: 7. This CDR3 comprises 15 residues. CDR3 residues: CASSLSGGRADTQYF. CDR3 in DNA: TGTGCCAGCAGCCTGAGCGGGGGGAGGGCAGATACGCAGTATTTT. Looking up the rest from reference TRBV7-8 and TRBJ2-3 gives the full variable domain: GAGVSQSPRYKVAKRGQDVALRCDPISGHVSLFWYQQALGQGPEFLTYFQNEAQLDKSGLPSDRFFAERPEGSVSTLKIQRTQQEDSAVYLCASSLSGGRADTQYFGPGTRLTVL.

The gene calls are TRBV6-6 and TRBJ2-2; perhaps TRBD2 as D (6 bases). Germline loops: CDR1 MNHNY, CDR2 SVGAGI (reference sequence). Trimming pared 6 bases from V and 2 bases from J, leaving 16 bases between. The CDR3 spans 16 residues. This CDR3 is CASRPLGGPNTGELFF. DNA of the CDR3: TGTGCCAGCAGGCCCCTCGGGGGTCCAAACACCGGGGAGCTGTTTTTT.

V gene TRBV5-1 combines with J gene TRBJ2-2, with 7 bases identical to TRBD2. J was trimmed by 8 bases and V by 4 bases; bases with no gene match: 8. CDR3 size: 14 residues. Germline assignment: CDR1 SGHRS and CDR2 YFSETQ. The CDR3 here is CASSPGTNPGELFF. DNA for the CDR3: TGCGCCAGCAGCCCTGGGACTAACCCGGGGGAGCTGTTTTTT.

This clone has a handful of counts. This chain connects TRBV4-1 to TRBJ1-5, with 9 bases fitting TRBD1. There are 15 residues in the CDR3. In germline, CDR1 is MGHRA, CDR2 YSYEKL. Trimming cost V 5 bases and J 7 bases; bases outside gene matches: 9. CDR3 sequence (DNA): TGCGCCAGCAGCGTCACAGGGGGCAGTGTACAGCCCCAGCATTTT. Translating it yields CASSVTGGSVQPQHF.

The V call is TRBV7-9, the J call TRBJ2-1, with TRBD1 matching 9 bases. The CDR3 totals 17 residues. The V gene end was trimmed by 1 base and the J gene end by 10 bases; junction bases not matched to a gene: 14. Per the germline V gene, CDR1 is SEHNR and CDR2 is FQNEAQ (reference sequence). CDR3 DNA sequence: TGTGCCAGCAGCTTAGACGGATGGGGGACAGGGTCGAGCGAGCAGTTCTTC. Translation: CASSLDGWGTGSSEQFF.

CDR3 DNA: TGTGCCTGGAGTGTACTTCCGAGGTCCTACGAGCAGTACTTC. Its translation is CAWSVLPRSYEQYF. This chain connects TRBV30 to TRBJ2-7; D is unclear. The CDR3 extends over 14 amino acids. The germline CDR1 and CDR2 sequences are GTSNPN and SVGIG (reference sequence). V gave up 0 bases and J gave up 1 base, with 10 bases separating them.

V usage is TRBV7-9 and J usage is TRBJ1-1; 8 bases fit TRBD1. With 5 bases clipped from V and 4 bases from J, the junction kept 9 bases outside the gene matches. This CDR3 comprises 15 residues. Germline CDR1 and CDR2: SEHNR and FQNEAQ (reference sequence). The CDR3 DNA follows: TGTGCCAGCAGCACCCCAGGGGGCGCGGGCACTGAAGCTTTCTTT. Translating gives CASSTPGGAGTEAFF.

The chain links TRBV27 to TRBJ1-2; weak D call: TRBD1 (6 bases). There are 11 residues in the CDR3. The germline CDR1 and CDR2 sequences are MNHEY and SMNVEV (reference sequence). The V end was cut by 8 bases, the J end by 3 bases, with 7 bases between. The CDR3 sequence: CASRTDYGYTF. CDR3 sequence (DNA): TGTGCCAGCCGGACAGACTATGGCTACACCTTC.

The rearrangement joins TRBV5-1 to TRBJ2-5, with 9 bases identical to TRBD2. In germline, CDR1 is SGHRS, CDR2 YFSETQ. Germline trimming cut 4 bases from V and 1 base from J; bases unmatched to any gene: 8. This CDR3 has 16 residues. The CDR3 is CASSQEAGGLQETQYF. The CDR3 coding sequence is TGCGCCAGCAGCCAAGAAGCGGGGGGTCTCCAAGAGACCCAGTACTTC.

This chain uses TRBV11-3 with TRBJ2-5; D is possibly TRBD2 (5 bases). CDR1 and CDR2 (germline): SGHNT, YENEEA. The CDR3 length is 13 residues. Trimming stripped 5 bases from V and 2 bases from J, with 9 bases between. The CDR3 DNA is TGTGCCAGCAGCCCGGGATTTCAAGAGACCCAGTACTTC. Its translation: CASSPGFQETQYF.

This clone was found once. The chain employs TRBV12-3 or TRBV12-4 and TRBJ2-7; D remains unclear. With 3 bases removed from V and 2 bases from J, the gap between germline ends came to 8 bases. This CDR3 contains 13 residues. CDR3 nucleotides: TGTGCCAGCAGTTTCGGCGGAACCTACGAGCAGTACTTC. Protein sequence: CASSFGGTYEQYF.

The V call is TRBV4-1, the J call TRBJ2-3; 13 bases agree with TRBD2. Germline V gives CDR1 MGHRA, CDR2 YSYEKL. V lost 1 base, J lost 7 bases, and 8 bases stayed unmatched. The CDR3 is 17 amino acids. The CDR3 loop is CASSQVSGTSGVNTQYF. The DNA of the CDR3 is TGCGCCAGCAGCCAAGTCTCCGGGACTAGCGGGGTTAATACGCAGTATTTT.

This chain links TRBV30 with TRBJ2-3; 8 nucleotides line up with TRBD2. CDR3 size: 15 residues. The germline CDR1 and CDR2 sequences are GTSNPN and SVGIG (reference sequence). The ends lost 0 bases at V and 2 bases at J; junction bases unmatched: 4. CDR3 residues: CAWSVSGSPTDTQYF. The CDR3 DNA sequence: TGTGCCTGGAGTGTGAGCGGGAGCCCCACAGATACGCAGTATTTT.

The chain is built from TRBV18 and TRBJ1-1; D is undetermined. The CDR3 extends over 14 amino acids. The V end was cut by 5 bases, the J end by 3 bases, with 13 bases between. Germline V gene data show CDR1 as KGHSH and CDR2 as LQKENI. CDR3 in amino acids: CASSSVPRDTEAFF. The CDR3 DNA follows: TGTGCCAGCTCATCCGTCCCGAGGGACACTGAAGCTTTCTTT.